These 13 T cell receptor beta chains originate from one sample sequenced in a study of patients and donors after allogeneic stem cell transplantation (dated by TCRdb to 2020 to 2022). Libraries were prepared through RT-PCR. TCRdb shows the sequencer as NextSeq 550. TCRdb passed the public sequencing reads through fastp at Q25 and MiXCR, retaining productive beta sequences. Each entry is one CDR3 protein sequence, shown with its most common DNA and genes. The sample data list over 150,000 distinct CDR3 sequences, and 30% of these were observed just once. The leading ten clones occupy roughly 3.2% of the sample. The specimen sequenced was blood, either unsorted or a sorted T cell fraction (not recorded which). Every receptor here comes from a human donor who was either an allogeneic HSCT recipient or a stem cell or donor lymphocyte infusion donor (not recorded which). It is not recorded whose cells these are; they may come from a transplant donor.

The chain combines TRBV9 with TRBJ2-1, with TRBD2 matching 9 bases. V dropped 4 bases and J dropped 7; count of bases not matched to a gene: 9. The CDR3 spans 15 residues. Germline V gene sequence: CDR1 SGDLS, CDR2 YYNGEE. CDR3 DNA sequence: TGTGCCAGCAGCCCCTTTAGCGGGAGACTGAATGAGCAGTTCTTC. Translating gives CASSPFSGRLNEQFF.

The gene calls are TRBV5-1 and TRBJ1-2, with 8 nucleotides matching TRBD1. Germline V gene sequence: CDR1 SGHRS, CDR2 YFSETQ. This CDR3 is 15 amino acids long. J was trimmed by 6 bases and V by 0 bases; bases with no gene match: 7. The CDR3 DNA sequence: TGCGCCAGCAGCTTGGAGGGGCAGGGGGCAAATGGCTACACCTTC. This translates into CASSLEGQGANGYTF.

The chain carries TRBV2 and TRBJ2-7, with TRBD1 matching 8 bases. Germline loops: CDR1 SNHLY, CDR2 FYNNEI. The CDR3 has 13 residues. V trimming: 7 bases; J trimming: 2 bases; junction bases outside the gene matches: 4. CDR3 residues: CASIRTGTYEQYF. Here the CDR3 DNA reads TGTGCCAGCATCAGGACAGGGACCTACGAGCAGTACTTC.

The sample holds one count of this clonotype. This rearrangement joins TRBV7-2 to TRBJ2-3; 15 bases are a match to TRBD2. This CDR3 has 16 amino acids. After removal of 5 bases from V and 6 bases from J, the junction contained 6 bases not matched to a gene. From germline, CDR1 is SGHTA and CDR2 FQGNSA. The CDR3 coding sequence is TGTGCCAGCAGCGTTCCCGGGACTAGCGGGAGGGATACGCAGTATTTT. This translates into CASSVPGTSGRDTQYF. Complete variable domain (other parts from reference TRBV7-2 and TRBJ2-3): GAGVSQSPSNKVTEKGKDVELRCDPISGHTALYWYRQSLGQGLEFLIYFQGNSAPDKSGLPSDRFSAERTGGSVSTLTIQRTQQEDSAVYLCASSVPGTSGRDTQYFGPGTRLTVL.

CDR3 residues: CASMGLAGVTGELFF. The CDR3 coding sequence is TGTGCCAGCATGGGACTAGCGGGGGTCACCGGGGAGCTGTTTTTT. J is TRBJ2-2 and V is TRBV2; 14 positions match TRBD2. The CDR3 runs 15 residues. The germline V gene encodes CDR1 SNHLY and CDR2 FYNNEI. V lost 7 bases and J lost 4; bases outside the gene matches: 2.

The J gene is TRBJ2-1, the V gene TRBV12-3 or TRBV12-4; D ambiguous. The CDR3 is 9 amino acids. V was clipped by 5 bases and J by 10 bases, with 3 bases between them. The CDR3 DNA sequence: TGTGCCAGCAGTCCCGAGCAGTTCTTC. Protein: CASSPEQFF.

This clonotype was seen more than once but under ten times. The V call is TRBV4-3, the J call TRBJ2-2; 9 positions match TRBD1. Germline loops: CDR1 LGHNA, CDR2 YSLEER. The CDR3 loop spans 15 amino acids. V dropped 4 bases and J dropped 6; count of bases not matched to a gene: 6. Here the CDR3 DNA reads TGCGCCAGCAGCCTCGGGACAGGGCACGCCGGGGAGCTGTTTTTT. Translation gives CASSLGTGHAGELFF.

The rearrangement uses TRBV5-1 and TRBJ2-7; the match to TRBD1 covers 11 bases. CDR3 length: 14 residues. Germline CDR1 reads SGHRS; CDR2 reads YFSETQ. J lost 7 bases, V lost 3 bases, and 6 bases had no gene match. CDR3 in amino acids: CASSSGQGAQEQYF. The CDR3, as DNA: TGCGCCAGCAGCTCCGGACAGGGGGCACAAGAGCAGTACTTC.

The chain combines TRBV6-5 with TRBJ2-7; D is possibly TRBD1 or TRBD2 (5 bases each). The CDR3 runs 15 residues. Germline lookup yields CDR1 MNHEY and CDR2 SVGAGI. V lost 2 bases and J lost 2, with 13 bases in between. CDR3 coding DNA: TGTGCCAGCAGTTACGAGGGGAACCCAACCTACGAGCAGTACTTC. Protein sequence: CASSYEGNPTYEQYF.

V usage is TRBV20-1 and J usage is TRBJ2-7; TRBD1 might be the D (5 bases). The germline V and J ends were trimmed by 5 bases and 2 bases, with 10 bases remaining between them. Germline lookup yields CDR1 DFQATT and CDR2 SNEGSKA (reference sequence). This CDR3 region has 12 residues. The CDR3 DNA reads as TGCAGTGCTCCGGACACCGCCTACGAGCAGTACTTC. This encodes CSAPDTAYEQYF.

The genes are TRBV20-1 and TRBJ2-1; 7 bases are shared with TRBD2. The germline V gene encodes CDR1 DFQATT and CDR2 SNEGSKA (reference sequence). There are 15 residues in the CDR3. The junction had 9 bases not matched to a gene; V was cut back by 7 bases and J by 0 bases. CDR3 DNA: TGCAGTGGTGGTTCTAGCGGCCTCTCCTACAATGAGCAGTTCTTC. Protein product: CSGGSSGLSYNEQFF.

CDR3 coding DNA: TGCAGTGCCCTCCGGCTGGCGGGCGCCGTCGAGCAGTACTTC. Encoded protein: CSALRLAGAVEQYF. The chain joins TRBV20-1 to TRBJ2-7; D is perhaps TRBD2 (5 bases). The CDR3 extends over 14 amino acids. The ends were cut back, 6 bases at V and 6 bases at J, with 21 bases in the middle. The germline CDR1 and CDR2 sequences are DFQATT and SNEGSKA (reference sequence).

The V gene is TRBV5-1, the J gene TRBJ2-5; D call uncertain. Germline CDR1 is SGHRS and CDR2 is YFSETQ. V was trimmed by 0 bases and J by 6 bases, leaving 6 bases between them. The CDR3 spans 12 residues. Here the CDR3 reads CASSLEAKTQYF. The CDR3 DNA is TGCGCCAGCAGCTTGGAGGCGAAGACCCAGTACTTC.